Presented here are 14 T cell receptor beta chains from one specimen sequenced in a study of cytomegalovirus exposure and HLA in healthy donors. Produced via immunoSEQ multiplex PCR; TCRdb's table is partial and in-frame only. The data show around 220,000 clones, with approximately 83% seen just once and around 15% held by the top ten. The sample taken for sequencing was PBMCs. The receptors stem from a woman aged 25 to 39 in good health and CMV-seropositive.

This chain joins TRBV30 and TRBJ2-1; 12 bases line up with TRBD2. CDR3 size: 15 residues. Looked up from germline, CDR1 is GTSNPN and CDR2 is SVGIG (reference sequence). Trimming took 2 bases from V and 10 from J; bases not matched to a gene: 9. CDR3 sequence: CAWSPGTSGLAEQFF. The CDR3 region has the DNA TGTGCCTGGAGTCCCGGGACTAGCGGGCTCGCGGAGCAGTTCTTC.

DNA of the CDR3: TGTGCCAGCAGTTTGATAGGGGGCCCAGAGACCCAGTACTTC. Amino acids: CASSLIGGPETQYF. This chain uses TRBV28 with TRBJ2-5, with TRBD1 matching 7 bases. Germline assignment: CDR1 MDHEN and CDR2 SYDVKM. The CDR3 has 14 residues. J lost 4 bases, V lost 3 bases, and 5 bases had no gene match.

This chain joins TRBV5-1 and TRBJ1-1; no reliable D call. The CDR3 sequence is 15 residues long. V was pared by 0 bases and J by 1 base, with 10 bases between. Germline CDR1 reads SGHRS; CDR2 reads YFSETQ. The CDR3 region has the DNA TGCGCCAGCAGCTTGGCCTCGGGCGGGAACACTGAAGCTTTCTTT. It codes for CASSLASGGNTEAFF. The full variable domain, completed using reference TRBV5-1 and TRBJ1-1, is KAGVTQTPRYLIKTRGQQVTLSCSPISGHRSVSWYQQTPGQGLQFLFEYFSETQRNKGNFPGRFSGRQFSNSRSEMNVSTLELGDSALYLCASSLASGGNTEAFFGQGTRLTVV.

This clone showed up just once. The chain combines TRBV6-1 with TRBJ1-1; D possibly corresponds to TRBD1 (5 bases). The CDR3 has 12 amino acids. Germline loops: CDR1 MNHNS, CDR2 SASEGT. V was shortened by 3 bases and J by 9 bases, with 11 bases between the two germline ends. CDR3 protein: CASSDLGEKAFF. The CDR3 DNA reads as TGTGCCAGCAGTGATTTAGGGGAGAAAGCTTTCTTT.

The chain recombines TRBV9 with TRBJ2-3; a weak D match, TRBD1 (6 bases). Per the germline V gene, CDR1 is SGDLS and CDR2 is YYNGEE. This CDR3 region has 13 residues. V lost 1 base to trimming and J lost 14 bases, with 17 bases between them. The CDR3 sequence is CASSVNRDTRMYF. The CDR3 DNA follows: TGTGCCAGCAGCGTAAACCGGGACACGCGCATGTATTTT. The whole variable domain, filled in from reference TRBV9 and TRBJ2-3, reads DSGVTQTPKHLITATGQRVTLRCSPRSGDLSVYWYQQSLDQGLQFLIQYYNGEERAKGNILERFSAQQFPDLHSELNLSSLELGDSALYFCASSVNRDTRMYFGPGTRLTVL.

The rearrangement links TRBV19 to TRBJ2-4; 15 bases align to TRBD2. The CDR3 runs to 18 residues. CDR1 is LNHDA and CDR2 is SQIVND in the germline V gene (reference sequence). J was trimmed by 6 bases and V by 5 bases; bases with no gene match: 11. The CDR3 reads CASSQLGLAGGPGNIQYF. The CDR3 DNA reads TGTGCCAGTAGTCAGCTAGGACTAGCGGGAGGGCCAGGAAACATTCAGTACTTC.

V and J are TRBV6-1 and TRBJ2-3; TRBD1 matches at 8 bases. Germline trimming cut 3 bases from V and 4 bases from J; bases unmatched to any gene: 3. The germline V gene encodes CDR1 MNHNS and CDR2 SASEGT. This CDR3 contains 14 residues. The CDR3 reads CASSEDRVPDTQYF. CDR3 sequence (DNA): TGTGCCAGCAGTGAGGACAGGGTTCCAGATACGCAGTATTTT.

The chain joins TRBV6-1 to TRBJ2-2; 8 bases align to TRBD2. The CDR3 contains 12 residues. Trimming cost V 8 bases and J 5 bases; bases outside gene matches: 1. From germline, CDR1 is MNHNS and CDR2 SASEGT. Written as DNA, the CDR3 is TGTGCCAGCCGGGGGGGTACCGGGGAGCTGTTTTTT. Translating it yields CASRGGTGELFF.

This clone was detected once. The chain combines TRBV27 with TRBJ1-5; D gene uncertain. Trimming shortened V by 3 bases and J by 1 base, and 4 bases separated the two germline ends. This CDR3 is 13 amino acids long. CDR1 and CDR2 (germline): MNHEY, SMNVEV (reference sequence). Here the CDR3 DNA reads TGTGCCAGCAGTTTCATGAGCAATCAGCCCCAGCATTTT. Amino acid sequence: CASSFMSNQPQHF.

The table lists this clone with a few counts. The chain employs TRBV6-5 and TRBJ2-7, with D unclear. The CDR3 length is 14 residues. In germline, CDR1 is MNHEY, CDR2 SVGAGI. V shed 3 bases and J shed 3 bases, with 12 bases lying between them. The CDR3 sequence is CASSYRATLYEQYF. CDR3 bases: TGTGCCAGCAGTTATCGGGCAACCCTCTACGAGCAGTACTTC.

The chain joins TRBV5-1 to TRBJ2-7, with TRBD2 as a possible D gene (6 bases). Trimming shortened V by 0 bases and J by 0 bases, and 10 bases separated the two germline ends. The CDR3 is made up of 15 amino acids. From germline, CDR1 is SGHRS and CDR2 YFSETQ. This chain's CDR3 is CASSLDGGSSYEQYF. The CDR3 nucleotides are TGCGCCAGCAGCTTGGACGGAGGGAGCTCCTACGAGCAGTACTTC.

The chain couples TRBV30 to TRBJ1-1, with unresolved D. Germline CDR1 and CDR2: GTSNPN and SVGIG (reference sequence). The germline V and J ends were trimmed by 4 bases and 0 bases, with 9 bases remaining between them. There are 13 residues in the CDR3. In nucleotides, the CDR3 is TGTGCCTGGAACTTAGAAATGAACACTGAAGCTTTCTTT. It is translated as CAWNLEMNTEAFF.

The rearrangement uses TRBV5-6 and TRBJ1-5; TRBD1 aligns across 8 bases. In germline, CDR1 is SGHDT, CDR2 YYEEEE. The CDR3 spans 15 residues. V was clipped by 2 bases and J by 7 bases; unmatched bases: 8. The DNA of the CDR3 is TGTGCCAGCAGCTTAATCGGACAGGGAGGCCAGCCCCAGCATTTT. Translation: CASSLIGQGGQPQHF.

This clone was found a few times. The rearrangement uses TRBV7-3 and TRBJ2-7; TRBD2 matches at 7 bases. The CDR3 has 15 amino acids. With V trimmed by 4 bases and J by 0 bases, 6 bases remained unmatched. The germline gives CDR1 SGHTA, CDR2 FQGTGA. The CDR3: CASSSGPGGSYEQYF. In DNA, the CDR3 is TGTGCCAGCAGCTCCGGTCCGGGAGGCTCCTACGAGCAGTACTTC. Based on the CDR3 plus reference TRBV7-3 and TRBJ2-7, the full variable domain is GAGVSQTPSNKVTEKGKYVELRCDPISGHTALYWYRQSLGQGPEFLIYFQGTGAADDSGLPNDRFFAVRPEGSVSTLKIQRTERGDSAVYLCASSSGPGGSYEQYFGPGTRLTVT.